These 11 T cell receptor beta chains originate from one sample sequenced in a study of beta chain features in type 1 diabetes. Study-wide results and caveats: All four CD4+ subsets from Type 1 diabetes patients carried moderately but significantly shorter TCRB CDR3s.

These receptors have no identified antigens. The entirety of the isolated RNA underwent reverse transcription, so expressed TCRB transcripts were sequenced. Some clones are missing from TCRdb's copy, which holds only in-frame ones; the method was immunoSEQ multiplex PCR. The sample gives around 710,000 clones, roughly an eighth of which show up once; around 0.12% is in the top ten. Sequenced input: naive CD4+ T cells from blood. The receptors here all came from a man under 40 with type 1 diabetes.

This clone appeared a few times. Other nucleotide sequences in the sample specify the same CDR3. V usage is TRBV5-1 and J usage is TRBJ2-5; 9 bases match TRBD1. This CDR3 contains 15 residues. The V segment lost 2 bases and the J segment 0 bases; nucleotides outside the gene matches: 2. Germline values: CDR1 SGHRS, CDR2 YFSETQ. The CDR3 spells CASSLGQGYQETQYF. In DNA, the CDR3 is TGCGCCAGCAGCTTAGGACAGGGGTACCAAGAGACCCAGTACTTC.

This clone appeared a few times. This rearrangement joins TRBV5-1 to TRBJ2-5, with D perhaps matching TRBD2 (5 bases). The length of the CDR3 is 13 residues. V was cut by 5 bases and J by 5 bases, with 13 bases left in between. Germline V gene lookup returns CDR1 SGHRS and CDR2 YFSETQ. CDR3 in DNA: TGCGCCAGCAGAACGGGGAATGGGGAGACCCAGTACTTC. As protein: CASRTGNGETQYF.

The CDR3 is CASSIGLAGSDEQYF. As DNA, the CDR3 is TGCGCCAGCAGCATCGGACTAGCGGGTTCCGACGAGCAGTACTTC. The chain employs TRBV5-1 and TRBJ2-7, with 11 nucleotides matching TRBD2. Trimming cost V 4 bases and J 5 bases; bases outside gene matches: 8. CDR1 and CDR2 from the germline V gene are SGHRS and YFSETQ. The CDR3 spans 15 residues.

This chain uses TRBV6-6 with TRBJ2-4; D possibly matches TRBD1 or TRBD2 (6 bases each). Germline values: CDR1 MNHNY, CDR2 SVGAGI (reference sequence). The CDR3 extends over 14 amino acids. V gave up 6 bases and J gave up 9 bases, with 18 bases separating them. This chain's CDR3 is CASSLPGGDSIQYF. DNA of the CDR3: TGTGCCAGCAGCCTCCCCGGGGGCGATAGCATTCAGTACTTC.

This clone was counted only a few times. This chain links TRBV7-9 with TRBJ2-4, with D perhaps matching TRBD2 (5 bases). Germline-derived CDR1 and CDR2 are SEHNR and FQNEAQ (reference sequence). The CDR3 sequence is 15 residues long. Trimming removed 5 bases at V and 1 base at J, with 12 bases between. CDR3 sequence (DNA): TGTGCCAGCAGCCCTTTTAGCGAGGCCAAAAACATTCAGTACTTC. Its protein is CASSPFSEAKNIQYF.

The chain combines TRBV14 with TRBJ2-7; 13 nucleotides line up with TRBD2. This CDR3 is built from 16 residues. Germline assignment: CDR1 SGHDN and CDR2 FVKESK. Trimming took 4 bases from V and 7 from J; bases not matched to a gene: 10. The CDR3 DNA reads TGTGCCAGCAGCCTGATCGGGACTAGCGGGGCAGGGGAGCAGTACTTC. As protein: CASSLIGTSGAGEQYF. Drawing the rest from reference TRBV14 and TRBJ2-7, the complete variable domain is EAGVTQFPSHSVIEKGQTVTLRCDPISGHDNLYWYRRVMGKEIKFLLHFVKESKQDESGMPNNRFLAERTGGTYSTLKVQPAELEDSGVYFCASSLIGTSGAGEQYFGPGTRLTVT.

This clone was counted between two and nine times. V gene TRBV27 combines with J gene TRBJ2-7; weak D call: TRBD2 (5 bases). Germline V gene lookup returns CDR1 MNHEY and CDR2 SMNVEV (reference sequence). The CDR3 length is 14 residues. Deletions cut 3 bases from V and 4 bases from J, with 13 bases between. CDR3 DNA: TGTGCCAGCAGTTTCGGTTTGAGGGCGTACGAGCAGTACTTC. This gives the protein CASSFGLRAYEQYF.

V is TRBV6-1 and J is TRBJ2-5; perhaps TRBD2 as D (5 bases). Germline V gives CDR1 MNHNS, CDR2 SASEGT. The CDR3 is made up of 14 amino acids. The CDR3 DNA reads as TGTGCAACCAAGGGTCCCTACCGGGGAGAGACCCAGTACTTC. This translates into CATKGPYRGETQYF.

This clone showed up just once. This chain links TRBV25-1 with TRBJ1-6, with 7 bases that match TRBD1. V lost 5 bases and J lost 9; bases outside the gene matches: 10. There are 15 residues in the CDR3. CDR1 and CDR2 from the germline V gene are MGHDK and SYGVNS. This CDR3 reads CASSLRRQGSSPLHF. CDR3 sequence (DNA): TGTGCCAGCAGTTTGCGGAGACAGGGTAGTTCACCCCTCCACTTT. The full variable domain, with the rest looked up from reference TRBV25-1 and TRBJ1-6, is EADIYQTPRYLVIGTGKKITLECSQTMGHDKMYWYQQDPGMELHLIHYSYGVNSTEKGDLSSESTVSRIRTEHFPLTLESARPSHTSQYLCASSLRRQGSSPLHFGNGTRLTVT.

The CDR3 region has the DNA TGTGCCAGCAGTGAAGCGACAGTCTTTGGCTACACCTTC. This translates into CASSEATVFGYTF. This rearrangement joins TRBV2 to TRBJ1-2, with D possibly matching TRBD1 (5 bases). This CDR3 has 13 amino acids. The ends were cut back, 0 bases at V and 7 bases at J, with 9 bases in the middle. Germline V gene sequence: CDR1 SNHLY, CDR2 FYNNEI.

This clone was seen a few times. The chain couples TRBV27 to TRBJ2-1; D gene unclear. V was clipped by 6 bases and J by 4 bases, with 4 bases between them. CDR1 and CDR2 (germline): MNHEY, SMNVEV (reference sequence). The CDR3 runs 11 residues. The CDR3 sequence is CASREYNEQFF. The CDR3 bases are TGTGCCAGCAGGGAGTACAATGAGCAGTTCTTC.